These 18 T cell receptor beta chains originate from one sample sequenced in a study of blood T cell repertoires in COVID-19. Some clones are missing from TCRdb's copy, which holds only in-frame ones; the method was immunoSEQ multiplex PCR. The data contain about 80,000 clones, approximately 82% of them seen just once; the ten biggest clones take up approximately 8.8%. Sequenced: peripheral blood. These receptor sequences come from a human donor in a cohort sampled during active COVID-19.

This clone came up a few times. This sequence joins TRBV5-1 and TRBJ2-1, with 13 bases matching TRBD2. The CDR3 extends over 16 amino acids. Germline V lookup: CDR1 SGHRS, CDR2 YFSETQ. Trimming removed 4 bases from V and 4 bases from J; junction bases left unmatched: 5. This chain's CDR3 is CASSLRTSGGYNEQFF. CDR3 sequence (DNA): TGCGCCAGCAGCCTACGGACTAGCGGGGGTTACAATGAGCAGTTCTTC. Based on the CDR3 plus reference TRBV5-1 and TRBJ2-1, the full variable domain is KAGVTQTPRYLIKTRGQQVTLSCSPISGHRSVSWYQQTPGQGLQFLFEYFSETQRNKGNFPGRFSGRQFSNSRSEMNVSTLELGDSALYLCASSLRTSGGYNEQFFGPGTRLTVL.

This clone was recorded a few times. The V gene is TRBV6-6, the J gene TRBJ1-6; D perhaps matches TRBD1 (6 bases). Germline V gene data show CDR1 as MNHNY and CDR2 as SVGAGI (reference sequence). Trimming cost V 11 bases and J 7 bases, with 12 bases left between them. The CDR3 extends over 12 amino acids. This CDR3 is CAVSGENSPLHF. The CDR3 nucleotides read TGTGCCGTCTCAGGGGAGAATTCACCCCTCCACTTT.

The V gene is TRBV5-1, the J gene TRBJ2-7; TRBD2 aligns across 8 bases. The CDR3 extends over 17 amino acids. Germline V gives CDR1 SGHRS, CDR2 YFSETQ. V lost 0 bases to trimming and J lost 2 bases; unmatched junction nucleotides: 10. The CDR3 DNA is TGCGCCAGCAGCTTGGACCTTAGCGGGAAAGGAGCCTACGAGCAGTACTTC. Translation: CASSLDLSGKGAYEQYF.

This chain joins TRBV5-1 and TRBJ2-3; 12 positions agree with TRBD2. CDR1 SGHRS and CDR2 YFSETQ come from the germline V gene. There are 16 residues in the CDR3. The V and J ends lost 5 bases and 1 base, in that order; junction bases with no gene match: 5. As DNA, the CDR3 is TGCGCCAGCAGGTCCGGACTAGCGGGGCGCACAGATACGCAGTATTTT. Translating it yields CASRSGLAGRTDTQYF.

The rearrangement joins TRBV4-1 to TRBJ2-5; 9 bases align to TRBD2. The CDR3 has 19 amino acids. Trimming took 0 bases from V and 5 from J; bases not matched to a gene: 16. From germline, CDR1 is MGHRA and CDR2 YSYEKL. CDR3 in DNA: TGCGCCAGCAGCCAAGATGGAGCTAGCGGGGTCCTTCGGGGGGAGACCCAGTACTTC. Residues: CASSQDGASGVLRGETQYF.

V usage is TRBV6-2 or TRBV6-3 and J usage is TRBJ2-3; 14 positions agree with TRBD2. Germline trimming cut 2 bases from V and 1 base from J; bases unmatched to any gene: 5. There are 18 residues in the CDR3. Germline V lookup: CDR1 MNHEY, CDR2 SVGEGT. Written as DNA, the CDR3 is TGTGCCAGCAGTTACGCAGGACTAGCGGGGGGTCGCACAGATACGCAGTATTTT. It codes for CASSYAGLAGGRTDTQYF.

A single count supports this clone. The chain employs TRBV27 and TRBJ1-6; 9 bases map to TRBD1. The CDR3 consists of 14 residues. Germline V gene lookup returns CDR1 MNHEY and CDR2 SMNVEV (reference sequence). V trimming: 7 bases; J trimming: 6 bases; junction bases outside the gene matches: 4. The CDR3 spells CASTPDRGNSPLHF. The DNA of the CDR3 is TGTGCCAGCACCCCGGACAGGGGTAATTCACCCCTCCACTTT.

The chain combines TRBV27 with TRBJ1-3; tentatively, D is TRBD1 (6 bases). The ends were cut back, 8 bases at V and 3 bases at J, with 17 bases in the middle. This CDR3 has 15 residues. Germline V CDR1 and CDR2: MNHEY, SMNVEV (reference sequence). CDR3 sequence reads: CASVLKGVGGNTIYF. CDR3 in DNA: TGTGCCAGCGTCCTTAAGGGGGTGGGTGGAAACACCATATATTTT.

The chain couples TRBV5-1 to TRBJ1-1, with unresolved D. CDR1 is SGHRS, CDR2 YFSETQ, per germline. The CDR3 contains 13 residues. Between the trimmed V and J ends, which lost 2 bases and 1 base, there was a span of 6 bases. The CDR3 DNA sequence: TGCGCCAGCAGCTTCCTAAAGAACACTGAAGCTTTCTTT. This translates into CASSFLKNTEAFF.

The rearrangement links TRBV5-1 to TRBJ2-1; 13 bases are shared with TRBD2. Trimming at V came to 5 bases and at J to 3 bases, leaving 5 bases not matched to a gene. The CDR3 runs 16 residues. CDR1 is SGHRS, CDR2 YFSETQ, per germline. The CDR3 is CASRGLAGASYNEQFF. Here the CDR3 DNA reads TGCGCCAGCAGAGGACTAGCGGGAGCGAGCTACAATGAGCAGTTCTTC.

This chain joins TRBV28 and TRBJ2-5; TRBD1 matches 10 bases. The V gene's germline CDR1 is MDHEN and CDR2 SYDVKM. The junction had 9 bases not matched to a gene; V was cut back by 6 bases and J by 5 bases. The CDR3 spans 15 residues. As DNA, the CDR3 is TGTGCCAGCAGACCAACGACAGGGGGCGATGAGACCCAGTACTTC. It translates to CASRPTTGGDETQYF.

This chain uses TRBV7-9 with TRBJ1-2; TRBD1 matches 12 bases. This CDR3 spans 15 amino acids. Trimming removed 0 bases from V and 7 bases from J; junction bases left unmatched: 3. Germline V CDR1 and CDR2: SEHNR, FQNEAQ (reference sequence). CDR3 sequence: CASSLAGTGGSGYTF. The CDR3 DNA reads as TGTGCCAGCAGCTTAGCAGGGACAGGGGGCTCTGGCTACACCTTC.

The DNA for the CDR3 is TGTGCCAGTAGTCTCGGACAGGGATCTTCGGGTACTGAAGCTTTCTTT. Amino acids: CASSLGQGSSGTEAFF. This rearrangement joins TRBV19 to TRBJ1-1, with TRBD1 identical over 8 bases. Germline CDR1 and CDR2: LNHDA and SQIVND (reference sequence). This CDR3 is 16 amino acids long. After removal of 5 bases from V and 5 bases from J, the junction contained 13 bases not matched to a gene.

The V call is TRBV10-3, the J call TRBJ1-5; D not certain. V was trimmed by 10 bases and J by 2 bases, leaving 12 bases between them. The CDR3 is 13 amino acids. CDR1 ENHRY and CDR2 SYGVKD come from the germline V gene. DNA for the CDR3: TGTGCCACCGACCCGGAGGGCAATCAGCCCCAGCATTTT. The encoded protein is CATDPEGNQPQHF.

This chain links TRBV28 with TRBJ1-1; tentative D call: TRBD1 (5 bases). The V gene's germline CDR1 is MDHEN and CDR2 SYDVKM. V was clipped by 6 bases and J by 3 bases, with 11 bases between them. The CDR3 covers 13 residues. Here the CDR3 reads CASSSGGDTEAFF. CDR3 DNA sequence: TGTGCCAGCAGCTCCGGGGGAGACACTGAAGCTTTCTTT.

The genes are TRBV6-6 and TRBJ2-7; TRBD1 matches 7 bases. The germline CDR1 and CDR2 sequences are MNHNY and SVGAGI (reference sequence). V was pared by 5 bases and J by 2 bases, with 6 bases of the junction left unmatched. The CDR3 covers 14 residues. The CDR3 nucleotides read TGTGCCAGCAGTAGCCGACAGGGACCCTACGAGCAGTACTTC. This codes for CASSSRQGPYEQYF.

This clone was counted a few times. The chain has TRBV5-1 and TRBJ1-2, with unresolved D. V gave up 0 bases and J gave up 3 bases, with 6 bases separating them. This CDR3 region has 13 residues. CDR1 is SGHRS and CDR2 is YFSETQ in the germline V gene. CDR3 sequence: CASSLAGDYGYTF. The CDR3 DNA reads TGCGCCAGCAGCTTGGCGGGAGACTATGGCTACACCTTC.

This clone occurred once. The V gene is TRBV28, the J gene TRBJ2-7; D is possibly TRBD2 (5 bases). V gave up 6 bases and J gave up 1 base, with 16 bases separating them. CDR1 is MDHEN, CDR2 SYDVKM, per germline. The CDR3 runs to 15 residues. CDR3 region: CASSSPGVPSYEQYF. The CDR3 DNA sequence: TGTGCCAGCAGCTCCCCCGGGGTCCCTTCCTACGAGCAGTACTTC.